This T cell receptor (beta chain) was retrieved from a study of neurological immune-mediated disorders. Study-wide results and limits: Falling below healthy controls, multiple sclerosis showed the least TCR clonal expansion, while HTLV-1-associated myelopathy showed the most. No CDR3 amino acid sequences were shared by expanded clones across subjects, suggesting private repertoires in all groups.

Germline CDR1 SGHTA, CDR2 FQGNSA. V gave up 2 bases and J gave up 0 bases; unmatched junction bases: 9. The CDR3 loop spans 19 amino acids. Specified time point: longitudinal time-point 1 (baseline). Volunteers at a blood bank in Maryland, USA, were the healthy controls. Each CDR3 protein gets one entry after TCRdb re-called the 5' RACE reads with MiXCR. The sample lists under 90,000 distinct CDR3 sequences; more than 8.5% were seen once. In this sample, this clonotype turned up many times. Its antigen is as yet unknown. The chain uses TRBV7-2 and TRBJ2-1, with 11 bases aligning to TRBD2. The sample consisted of PBMCs. This TCR was recovered from a man aged 30 to 39 in good health. Here the CDR3 DNA reads TGTGCCAGCAGCTTACGGCTAGCGGGAGGCTACAGCTCCTACAATGAGCAGTTCTTC. This codes for CASSLRLAGGYSSYNEQFF.